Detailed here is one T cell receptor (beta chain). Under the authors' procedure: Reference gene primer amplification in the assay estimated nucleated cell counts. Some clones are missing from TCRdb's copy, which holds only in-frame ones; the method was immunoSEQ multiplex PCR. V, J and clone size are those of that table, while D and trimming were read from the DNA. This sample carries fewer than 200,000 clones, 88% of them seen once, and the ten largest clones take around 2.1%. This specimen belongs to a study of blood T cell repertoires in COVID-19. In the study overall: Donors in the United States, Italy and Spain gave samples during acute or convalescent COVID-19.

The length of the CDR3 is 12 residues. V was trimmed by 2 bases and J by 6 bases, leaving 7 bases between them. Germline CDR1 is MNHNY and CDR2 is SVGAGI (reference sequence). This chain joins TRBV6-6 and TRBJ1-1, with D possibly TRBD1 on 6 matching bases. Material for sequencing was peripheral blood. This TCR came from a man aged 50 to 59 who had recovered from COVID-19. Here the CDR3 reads CASSYEGAEAFF. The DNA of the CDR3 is TGTGCCAGCAGTTACGAGGGGGCTGAAGCTTTCTTT.